The 29 T cell receptor beta chains below come from one sample, sequenced in a study of regulatory T cells in long-lasting Graves disease. This sample's time point: newly diagnosed GD, antithyroid drugs for less than 3 months. Isolated PBMC RNA provided the starting material for the TCR library. CDR3 regions were amplified by Arm-PCR using iRepertoire HTBI primers to build TCR beta libraries. TCRdb called the multiplex PCR reads again in MiXCR, with one record for every CDR3 protein. Among roughly 520,000 distinct CDR3 sequences, 12% were seen once, and the ten largest hold around 10%. The same sample was also studied in work on T cells in Graves' hyperthyroidism and ophthalmopathy.

The specimen comprised peripheral blood mononuclear cells (PBMCs), sampled at new diagnosis, from a patient treated with antithyroid drugs. The receptors here all came from a woman in her twenties or thirties with Graves disease.

The chain uses TRBV7-9 and TRBJ2-1; TRBD2 agrees at 7 bases. CDR1 SEHNR and CDR2 FQNEAQ come from the germline V gene (reference sequence). The trim removed 8 bases at V and 10 bases at J, leaving 17 bases unmatched. This CDR3 comprises 15 residues. CDR3 sequence: CASALVASGRGEQFF. In DNA, the CDR3 is TGTGCCAGCGCCCTAGTGGCTAGCGGAAGGGGCGAGCAGTTCTTC.

A few counts support this clonotype. The J gene is TRBJ1-2, the V gene TRBV7-9; D is unclear. This CDR3 comprises 14 residues. CDR1 and CDR2 (germline): SEHNR, FQNEAQ (reference sequence). V shed 3 bases and J shed 2 bases, with 10 bases lying between them. CDR3 DNA: TGTGCCAGCAGCTTCCCATCGGAGAACTATGGCTACACCTTC. This gives the protein CASSFPSENYGYTF.

This clonotype came up many times. The chain carries TRBV5-4 and TRBJ1-1; D call uncertain. V was trimmed by 0 bases and J by 7 bases, leaving 10 bases between them. Germline assignment: CDR1 SGHNT and CDR2 YYREEE (reference sequence). CDR3 size: 13 residues. DNA of the CDR3: TGTGCCAGCAGCTTGGAAACGGCAGGTGAAGCTTTCTTT. Its protein product is CASSLETAGEAFF.

This clonotype occurred many times. V usage is TRBV9 and J usage is TRBJ2-7; TRBD1 might be the D (6 bases). Germline V gene sequence: CDR1 SGDLS, CDR2 YYNGEE. V was trimmed by 0 bases and J by 0 bases, leaving 10 bases between them. CDR3 length equals 15 residues. The CDR3 spells CASSVGQEASYEQYF. The CDR3 DNA reads as TGTGCCAGCAGCGTAGGACAGGAAGCCTCCTACGAGCAGTACTTC.

The V and J genes are TRBV7-9 and TRBJ2-5, with 7 bases identical to TRBD1. Germline V gene sequence: CDR1 SEHNR, CDR2 FQNEAQ (reference sequence). The junction had 4 bases not matched to a gene; V was cut back by 5 bases and J by 1 base. The CDR3 is made up of 14 amino acids. The CDR3, as DNA: TGTGCCAGCAGCATCCGACAGGGCCAAGAGACCCAGTACTTC. Its protein is CASSIRQGQETQYF.

This clonotype has at least ten counts. This chain links TRBV29-1 with TRBJ2-1; 10 nucleotides line up with TRBD2. CDR3 length: 14 residues. The germline gives CDR1 SQVTM, CDR2 ANQGSEA. V lost 4 bases to trimming and J lost 4 bases; unmatched junction nucleotides: 4. The CDR3 DNA sequence: TGCAGCGTTGTAAGGACTAGCGGATACAATGAGCAGTTCTTC. This translates into CSVVRTSGYNEQFF.

In its sample, this clonotype was seen a few times. The genes are TRBV11-3 and TRBJ2-1; D not certain. The tail of the sequence fits TRBJ2-7 better, so the J call may be wrong. Germline CDR1 is SGHNT and CDR2 is YENEEA. This CDR3 has 16 residues. CDR3 in DNA: TGTGCCAGCAGCCCCTGGCTAGTGGGCAATTACAATGAGCAGTACTTC. It encodes CASSPWLVGNYNEQYF.

This clonotype was recorded at least ten times. J is TRBJ2-5 and V is TRBV12-3 or TRBV12-4, with 9 bases that match TRBD1. The CDR3 is 14 residues long. After removal of 6 bases from V and 5 bases from J, the junction contained 7 bases not matched to a gene. The CDR3 spells CASSTTGGGETQYF. For the CDR3, the DNA is TGTGCCAGCAGCACAACAGGGGGCGGGGAGACCCAGTACTTC.

This clonotype was observed many times. The chain joins TRBV28 to TRBJ1-5; TRBD1 might be the D (5 bases). CDR3 length: 17 residues. The germline gives CDR1 MDHEN, CDR2 SYDVKM. V was cut by 8 bases and J by 6 bases, with 26 bases left in between. The CDR3 sequence is CASGTNEEVAGTQPQHF. DNA of the CDR3: TGTGCCAGCGGAACAAATGAAGAGGTGGCAGGGACTCAGCCCCAGCATTTT.

This chain's CDR3 is CASRPPYSSYEQYF. The CDR3 nucleotides read TGTGCCAGCAGACCGCCTTATAGCTCCTACGAGCAGTACTTC. The chain joins TRBV27 to TRBJ2-7; D uncertain. The CDR3 contains 14 residues. V gave up 6 bases and J gave up 0 bases, with 12 bases separating them. CDR1 and CDR2 from the germline V gene are MNHEY and SMNVEV (reference sequence).

This rearrangement joins TRBV18 to TRBJ1-5; D remains ambiguous. V was cut by 4 bases and J by 2 bases, with 9 bases left in between. The germline gives CDR1 KGHSH, CDR2 LQKENI. CDR3 size: 14 residues. The CDR3 sequence: CASSQLGGNQPQHF. DNA of the CDR3: TGTGCCAGCTCACAGCTCGGTGGCAATCAGCCCCAGCATTTT. Full variable domain (missing parts from reference TRBV18 and TRBJ1-5): NAGVMQNPRHLVRRRGQEARLRCSPMKGHSHVYWYRQLPEEGLKFMVYLQKENIIDESGMPKERFSAEFPKEGPSILRIQQVVRGDSAAYFCASSQLGGNQPQHFGDGTRLSIL.

This clonotype was counted ten times or more. J is TRBJ2-1 and V is TRBV7-9, with D hard to call. Germline CDR1 is SEHNR and CDR2 is FQNEAQ (reference sequence). The CDR3 is made up of 11 amino acids. Trimming cost V 3 bases and J 5 bases, with 2 bases left between them. Here the CDR3 reads CASSFHNEQFF. The CDR3 DNA sequence: TGTGCCAGCAGCTTCCACAATGAGCAGTTCTTC. Full variable domain (missing parts from reference TRBV7-9 and TRBJ2-1): DTGVSQNPRHKITKRGQNVTFRCDPISEHNRLYWYRQTLGQGPEFLTYFQNEAQLEKSRLLSDRFSAERPKGSFSTLEIQRTEQGDSAMYLCASSFHNEQFFGPGTRLTVL.

This clonotype was seen at least ten times. The CDR3 loop reads CAARDFGLRVLHF. The CDR3 nucleotides are TGTGCCGCCCGGGACTTCGGCCTACGCGTCCTCCACTTT. The genes are TRBV28 and TRBJ1-6; D is perhaps TRBD1 (5 bases). The CDR3 totals 13 residues. The V and J ends lost 11 bases and 15 bases respectively, with 23 bases between them. Germline-derived CDR1 and CDR2 are MDHEN and SYDVKM.

In its sample, this clonotype was seen many times. The chain joins TRBV6-2 or TRBV6-3 to TRBJ1-2; D is undetermined. Trimming removed 2 bases at V and 7 bases at J, with 14 bases between. CDR3 size: 14 residues. CDR1 is MNHEY, CDR2 SVGEGT, per germline. CDR3: CASSYRTAAFGYTF. The CDR3 DNA follows: TGTGCCAGCAGTTACCGGACGGCCGCGTTTGGCTACACCTTC.

About this clonotype itself: A much bigger clone sits one base away, suggesting this may be a read error. J is TRBJ2-1 and V is TRBV6-1, with no clear D. The CDR3 runs 15 residues. Germline V gene sequence: CDR1 MNHNS, CDR2 SASEGT. Trimming removed 0 bases at V and 10 bases at J, with 16 bases between. The CDR3 reads CASSEAGDTIYEQFF. CDR3 in DNA: TGTGCCAGCAGTGAAGCAGGCGACACTATCTACGAGCAGTTCTTC.

In its sample, this clonotype was seen many times. The rearrangement joins TRBV20-1 to TRBJ1-1; a weak D match, TRBD1 (6 bases). Looked up from germline, CDR1 is DFQATT and CDR2 is SNEGSKA (reference sequence). The CDR3 loop spans 16 amino acids. V lost 0 bases, J lost 2 bases, and 16 bases lay in between. The CDR3 is CSARDPTTGLNTEAFF. CDR3 coding DNA: TGCAGTGCTAGAGATCCCACAACAGGGTTAAACACTGAAGCTTTCTTT.

This clonotype was detected many times. The chain carries TRBV7-2 and TRBJ2-4, with TRBD1 identical over 7 bases. In germline, CDR1 is SGHTA, CDR2 FQGNSA. This CDR3 is 14 amino acids long. V was clipped by 1 base and J by 5 bases; unmatched bases: 2. CDR3 sequence: CASSLEGGENIQYF. For the CDR3, the DNA is TGTGCCAGCAGCTTAGAAGGGGGCGAAAACATTCAGTACTTC.

This clonotype showed up many times. The rearrangement links TRBV7-2 to TRBJ2-4, with D unresolved. The CDR3 spans 16 residues. The germline CDR1 and CDR2 sequences are SGHTA and FQGNSA. The V end was cut by 4 bases, the J end by 1 base, with 14 bases between. The CDR3, as DNA: TGTGCCAGCAGCTCGCAGGTGGGGTTTGCCAAAAACATTCAGTACTTC. It is translated as CASSSQVGFAKNIQYF.

Many counts were recorded for this clonotype. This rearrangement joins TRBV28 to TRBJ1-5; D is unresolved. Germline V lookup: CDR1 MDHEN, CDR2 SYDVKM. The CDR3 extends over 13 amino acids. V was clipped by 6 bases and J by 7 bases, with 13 bases between them. The DNA of the CDR3 is TGTGCCAGCAGATTCAGGTTACGGCAGCCCCAGCATTTT. Its protein is CASRFRLRQPQHF.

The chain couples TRBV11-2 to TRBJ2-1; TRBD2 matches 16 bases. Germline loops: CDR1 SGHAT, CDR2 FQNNGV. The CDR3 is 19 residues long. V lost 5 bases, J lost 7 bases, and 14 bases stayed unmatched. CDR3: CASSPSWGLAGGPRNEQFF. As DNA, the CDR3 is TGTGCCAGCAGCCCGTCCTGGGGACTAGCGGGAGGGCCAAGGAATGAGCAGTTCTTC.

This clonotype has at least ten counts. V is TRBV7-8 and J is TRBJ2-3; TRBD2 might be the D (5 bases). Trimming shortened V by 9 bases and J by 4 bases, and 20 bases separated the two germline ends. Per the germline V gene, CDR1 is SGHVS and CDR2 is FQNEAQ. CDR3 length: 15 residues. CDR3 protein: CASLRLPGYPDTQYF. CDR3 sequence (DNA): TGTGCCAGTCTCCGACTACCGGGATACCCAGATACGCAGTATTTT.

This clonotype was recorded at least ten times. J is TRBJ2-1 and V is TRBV19; D is perhaps TRBD2 (6 bases). The germline CDR1 and CDR2 sequences are LNHDA and SQIVND (reference sequence). V lost 7 bases, J lost 8 bases, and 12 bases lay in between. CDR3 length: 12 residues. The CDR3 nucleotides read TGTGCCAGTAAAAGAGGAGGGTATGAGCAGTTCTTC. This codes for CASKRGGYEQFF.

The chain recombines TRBV18 with TRBJ2-1; D remains ambiguous. Trimming left V 3 bases short and J 5 bases short, with 8 bases between. Germline V gene data show CDR1 as KGHSH and CDR2 as LQKENI. The CDR3 is 13 amino acids. CDR3 sequence (DNA): TGTGCCAGCTCACCGATCGTTCACAATGAGCAGTTCTTC. Amino acid sequence: CASSPIVHNEQFF.

This clonotype occurred a few times. The rearrangement joins TRBV7-9 to TRBJ1-2; maybe TRBD1 (5 bases). Trimming took 7 bases from V and 4 from J, leaving 13 bases between them. The CDR3 is made up of 13 amino acids. Germline V gene data show CDR1 as SEHNR and CDR2 as FQNEAQ (reference sequence). The CDR3 DNA reads as TGTGCCAGCACGATCGGGACGGCCTATGGCTACACCTTC. Protein product: CASTIGTAYGYTF.

There are a few counts of this clonotype. Possible read error: a much larger clone is one base away. The chain carries TRBV20-1 and TRBJ2-1, with 9 bases identical to TRBD1. From germline, CDR1 is DFQATT and CDR2 SNEGSKA (reference sequence). CDR3 length: 14 amino acids. CDR3: CSAADRGLYNEQLF. As DNA, the CDR3 is TGCAGTGCGGCGGACAGGGGATTGTACAATGAGCAGCTCTTC.

Comment on this clonotype: It may be a read error: a sequence one base away is much more abundant. This chain links TRBV7-2 with TRBJ2-1; D perhaps matches TRBD2 (6 bases). The CDR3 totals 13 residues. The germline gives CDR1 SGHTA, CDR2 FQGNSA. The ends were cut back, 5 bases at V and 4 bases at J, with 9 bases in the middle. In nucleotides, the CDR3 is TGTGCCAGCAGCCGGGACTTGTACAATGAGCAGTTCTTC. It is translated as CASSRDLYNEQFF.

CDR3 protein: CASSPNRGSNQPQHF. The CDR3 nucleotides read TGTGCCAGCTCACCAAACAGGGGGTCCAATCAGCCCCAGCATTTT. J is TRBJ1-5 and V is TRBV18; TRBD1 matches 8 bases. CDR1 KGHSH and CDR2 LQKENI come from the germline V gene. The CDR3 is made up of 15 amino acids. V trimming: 2 bases; J trimming: 3 bases; junction bases outside the gene matches: 3.

The sample holds many counts of this clonotype. The chain joins TRBV2 to TRBJ2-7, with a tentative D call TRBD2 (6 bases). Germline CDR1 is SNHLY and CDR2 is FYNNEI. Trimming shortened V by 4 bases and J by 2 bases, and 15 bases separated the two germline ends. The length of the CDR3 is 15 residues. The CDR3 DNA reads as TGTGCCAGCAGTGGTCCTAGCGCTCTGACCTACGAGCAGTACTTC. Protein: CASSGPSALTYEQYF.

This clonotype occurred many times. The J gene is TRBJ1-6, the V gene TRBV27; D call uncertain. The CDR3 covers 17 residues. Per germline, CDR1 MNHEY and CDR2 SMNVEV (reference sequence). Trimming took 11 bases from V and 10 from J, leaving 30 bases between them. The CDR3 spells CAATRPNPSGSESPLHF. In DNA form, the CDR3 reads TGTGCCGCCACCCGGCCAAATCCATCTGGGTCGGAATCACCCCTCCACTTT.